This paragraph reports one T cell receptor beta chain. There is no known antigen for this receptor. No much larger clone is present one base from it, and per-base qualities are unavailable. The protocol used for the library was the immunoSEQ multiplex PCR assay. A mixture of 60 forward primers for TCR Vbeta segments and 13 reverse primers for TCR Jbeta segments was used in the multiplex PCR. The CDR3 region of rearranged TCR beta genes was amplified from genomic DNA by a multiplex PCR assay. On the Illumina HiSeq System, the amplified TCR beta libraries were sequenced as 87-base-pair reads. In the source study's methods: A later analysis tallied tens of millions of unique TCR beta chains across the 700 or so repertoires, and about 12 million of those chains were shared by two or more donors. Raw reads were error-corrected and collapsed into unique sequences by a nearest-neighbor algorithm in which closely related sequences were merged to remove PCR and sequencing errors. To assign V, D and J gene segments, CDR3 sequences were aligned to IMGT reference sequences. For a sequence to be retained, a match of at least six nucleotides was required to both a V gene segment and a J gene segment. A rearrangement was called productive if the CDR3 had no stop codons and remained in frame with V and J, and every other rearrangement was called non-productive. Following IMGT convention, CDR3 was defined as the stretch from the second conserved V-encoded cysteine up to the conserved J-encoded phenylalanine. In an earlier analysis of around 600 of the donors, sequences lacking an unambiguous match to a single V gene segment were excluded. An earlier analysis of almost 600 of the donors classified V segments as functional when productive rearrangements were above 56.7% and as segregating when the standard deviation between donors was above 5%. A statistical classification framework was built for diagnosing cytomegalovirus status from the catalog of TCR beta chain sequences. A later analysis assigned V and J genes by comparing TCR nucleotide sequences with IMGT/GENE-DB human TR gene sequences. In a later analysis, CDR3 sequences and most-parsimonious VDJ recombination scenarios were assigned using the TCRdist pipeline. In a later analysis, each TCR beta chain was defined by its CDR3 amino acid sequence together with its V-gene family, and reads lacking a unique V-gene family were excluded. As a way to deal with suspected cross-contamination and a sequencing artifact, a later analysis dropped 450 to 600 nucleotide sequences that were highly shared and had low generation probability. For each public chain, a later analysis derived a clonal expansion index from normalized ranks of inferred template counts within each repertoire. In a later analysis, generation probabilities were computed using a VDJ recombination model fitted to out-of-frame rearrangements, and the results were checked against IGoR. In a later analysis, hypergeometric tests were used to score TCR-TCR, TCR-HLA and TCR-CMV co-occurrence, with a repertoire-size bias correction applied to TCR pairs. A later analysis estimated false discovery rates by permuting HLA or CMV assignments 20 times. A later analysis grouped co-occurring TCRs with DBSCAN, adding TCRdist sequence similarity when clustering within HLA-allele-positive subsets. Repertoires with fewer than 30,000 or more than 120,000 public chains, plus five repertoires with anomalous nucleotide sharing, were excluded from co-occurrence clustering. This immuneACCESS table, as held by TCRdb, lists in-frame sequences with V and J called but not all clones. Of the missing ones, under half trace to an unresolved V gene in checked studies; the others have no known cause. V and J calls and clone size come straight from that table; D and trimming were deduced from the DNA. The sample data list over 150,000 clones, and 73% of these were observed just once. Roughly 5.4% of the sample belongs to the ten largest clones.

The data derive from a study of cytomegalovirus exposure and HLA in healthy donors (dated by TCRdb to about 2017). Regarding the research as a whole: According to an earlier analysis of 587 of the donors, 150 million to 200 million T cells yielded over 90 million unique TCR beta sequences and about 300 Gb of sequence data. Along with the approximately 650-subject first cohort, a separate validation cohort of over a hundred different subjects was used. To predict cytomegalovirus infection status, the study brought together high-throughput TCR immunosequencing, statistical association of individual TCRs with disease status, and machine learning. Typing coverage varied by locus: roughly 629-640 donors for A, B, C, DRB1 and DQB1; approximately 520 for DQA1; approximately 610 for DPA1; approximately 450 for DPB1. Roughly 5 DR-DQ haplotypes were treated as single units for association and clustering because of strong linkage in the cohort. In an earlier analysis of a few hundred of the donors, high-throughput TCR beta sequencing was used to judge whether each TCR beta V gene segment behaved as functional or pseudogenic. Every discovery cohort repertoire had been produced on one sequencing platform. Using immunosequencing, the study profiled T cell repertoires from around 680 subjects and related those repertoires to cytomegalovirus serostatus. An early release that covered roughly 600 HLA-typed donors contained about 290 gigabases of sequencing data and tens of millions of unique TCR sequences. Among under 450 genotyped donors of the cohort, an average of about 240,000 unique TCR beta nucleotide sequences were sequenced per donor, around 18% of them non-productive. The later analysis used no new phenotypic data to find candidate immune exposures, relying instead on TCR beta sequences and their occurrence across donors. Genome-wide SNP genotypes for about 65% of the roughly 670 donors were used in a later genetic analysis, which treated that subset as a discovery cohort. Donor age, sex, ethnicity and CMV serostatus were collected together with the repertoire data. HLA typing included class I and class II loci at four-digit resolution. In a later analysis, previously published TCR beta repertoires from several hundred donors were re-analyzed and high-resolution HLA genotyping was added so that TCR occurrence patterns could be studied. The study aimed to test whether cataloging public T cell receptors could reveal signatures of past pathogen exposure. Of the 300 to 500 genotyped donors, approximately 81% were placed in the genetic ancestry cluster associated with self-reported Caucasian donors. What the authors observed across the whole study: Most TCR sequences were seen in very few donors, while some public TCRs were found in many individuals. Because HLA typing was unavailable for some donors at each locus, only the typed subset was used in association tests. CMV serostatus was the only immune exposure information available for the cohort. Correlated functional status among segregating V segments might reflect linkage disequilibrium, but an unknown experimental factor could not be ruled out. A cluster of highly shared sequence variants was judged likely to represent a technical artifact of the sequencing pipeline. A later analysis found that HLA-associated TCR beta chains were more clonally expanded and had lower generation probabilities than equally common non-associated chains. The study gave a list of 150 to 200 TCR beta chains associated with cytomegalovirus. According to a later analysis, TCR association rates differed among HLA loci, with DRB1 alleles showing the most associated TCRs and HLA-C alleles showing the fewest. Because counts were too low, seventeen rarely observed V segments, including chromosome 9 orphons, were excluded from the earlier analysis of under 650 of the donors. This cohort had only TCR beta chains sequenced, and the lack of alpha or paired-chain data limited which features could be detected. At a false discovery rate of 0.05, a later analysis linked 16,951 TCR beta sequences to specific HLA alleles. It was suggested by the authors that the approach could potentially be generalized to other disease states and immunological phenotypes. In an earlier analysis of under 600 of the donors, most TCR beta V segments were observed in productive rearrangements about 87% or about 30% of the time, broadly matching IMGT annotations. According to a later analysis, parvovirus B19, influenza, CMV and Epstein-Barr virus appeared linked to several top co-occurrence clusters. A later genetic analysis associated a missense DCLRE1C variant with V-gene and J-gene trimming of TCR beta chains, and an independent cohort replicated the association. A further reported finding was that TCR beta sequences accurately predicted the HLA-A and HLA-B alleles for most subjects in the first cohort. The presence/absence analyses assumed that sequencing depth was roughly uniform across donors, and that assumption may not be true. The classifier was reported to diagnose cytomegalovirus status with high specificity and sensitivity in both the original and validation cohorts. Assigning TCR associations to individual alleles was difficult when HLA alleles, especially DR and DQ, strongly co-occurred. In vitro tests confirmed that three of the cytomegalovirus-associated TCR beta chains recognize cytomegalovirus antigens. In a later analysis, most CMV-associated TCR beta chains were found to appear HLA-restricted, with HLA associations seemingly driven largely by CMV exposure. According to a later genetic analysis, donors in an Asian-associated ancestry cluster had fewer N-insertions in productive TCRs than the approximately 610-donor mean.

In total, 600 or so healthy bone marrow donors made up the cohort. Cohort members were all nominally healthy when sampled, although unrecorded immune exposures were likely present. The donor was CMV seropositive and was included in the group of 250 to 350 seropositive cohort members. Every donor gave a peripheral blood sample, and the peripheral blood mononuclear cells from that sample were used for TCR beta sequencing. The Qiagen DNeasy Blood Extraction Kit was used to extract genomic DNA from the blood cell samples. Input material: PBMCs. This sequence was found in a woman aged 18-35 years in good health and CMV-seropositive.

The nucleotide sequence reads TGTGCCAGCAGTCTGGCGGCAGCCACCTACGAGCAGTACTTC. It encodes CASSLAAATYEQYF. The chain is encoded by TRBV6-5 joined to TRBJ2-7; there is no confident call for the D gene. The germline ends are 13 bases apart after V is trimmed by 5 bases and J by 2 bases. The CDR3 numbers 14 residues from cysteine through phenylalanine. The CDR3 DNA has 42 bases and is translated from base 1. CDR1 and CDR2 are drawn from the germline V gene: MNHEY, SVGAGI.